This T cell receptor (beta chain) was obtained from a study of early T cells in non-severe SARS-CoV-2 infection. Each cDNA molecule carried a unique molecular identifier. Using its own MiXCR run on the 5' RACE reads, TCRdb lists one record per CDR3 protein. This sample has tens of thousands of distinct CDR3 sequences, with about 9% found just once. Germline V gene data show CDR1 as SQVTM and CDR2 as ANQGSEA. Trimming took off 1 base at V and 4 bases at J, with 10 bases between the two ends. The CDR3 extends over 13 amino acids. This clonotype came up many times. The origin of this receptor is an adult who was a healthcare worker with PCR-confirmed SARS-CoV-2 infection or an uninfected control (not recorded which). The chain recombines TRBV29-1 with TRBJ1-2; TRBD1 is a possible D gene (5 bases). The sequencing sample was made of whole blood. The DNA for the CDR3 is TGCAGCGTTGAAGGACAGCAGGGCTATGGCTACACCTTC. It yields the protein CSVEGQQGYGYTF. Variable domain in full (rest from reference TRBV29-1 and TRBJ1-2): SAVISQKPSRDICQRGTSLTIQCQVDSQVTMMFWYRQQPGQSLTLIATANQGSEATYESGFVIDKFPISRPNLTFSTLTVSNMSPEDSSIYLCSVEGQQGYGYTFGSGTRLTVV.